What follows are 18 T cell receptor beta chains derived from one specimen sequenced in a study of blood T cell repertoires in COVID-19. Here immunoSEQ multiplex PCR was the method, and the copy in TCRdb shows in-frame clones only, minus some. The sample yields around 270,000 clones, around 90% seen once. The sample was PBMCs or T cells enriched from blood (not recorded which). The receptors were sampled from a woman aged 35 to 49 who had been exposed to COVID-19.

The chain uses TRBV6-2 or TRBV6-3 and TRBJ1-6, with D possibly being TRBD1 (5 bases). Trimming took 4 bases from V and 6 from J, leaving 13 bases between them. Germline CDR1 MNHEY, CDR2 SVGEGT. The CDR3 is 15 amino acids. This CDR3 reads CASSFVDTRNSPLHF. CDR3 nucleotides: TGTGCCAGCAGTTTCGTGGACACGCGTAATTCACCCCTCCACTTT.

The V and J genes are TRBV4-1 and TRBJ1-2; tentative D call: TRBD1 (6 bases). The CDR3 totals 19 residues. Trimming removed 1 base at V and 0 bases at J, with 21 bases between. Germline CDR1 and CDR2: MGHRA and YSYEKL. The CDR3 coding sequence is TGCGCCAGCAGCCAAGGATGGGGGCCAAGCAGGGGTTCTAACTATGGCTACACCTTC. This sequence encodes CASSQGWGPSRGSNYGYTF.

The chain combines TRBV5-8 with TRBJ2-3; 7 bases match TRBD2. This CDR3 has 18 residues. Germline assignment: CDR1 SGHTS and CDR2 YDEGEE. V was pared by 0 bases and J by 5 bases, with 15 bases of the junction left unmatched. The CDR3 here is CASSLEVWSGTGGDTQYF. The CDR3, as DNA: TGTGCCAGCAGCTTGGAGGTTTGGAGCGGGACTGGTGGAGATACGCAGTATTTT. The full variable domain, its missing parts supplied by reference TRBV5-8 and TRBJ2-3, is EAGVTQSPTHLIKTRGQQATLRCSPISGHTSVYWYQQALGLGLQFLLWYDEGEERNRGNFPPRFSGRQFPNYSSELNVNALELEDSALYLCASSLEVWSGTGGDTQYFGPGTRLTVL.

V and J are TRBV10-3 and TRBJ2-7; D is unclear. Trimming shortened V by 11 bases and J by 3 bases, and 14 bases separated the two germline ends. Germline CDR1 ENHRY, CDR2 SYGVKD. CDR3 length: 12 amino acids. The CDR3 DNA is TGTGCCGTCGCCACGGTGCTCTACGAGCAGTACGTC. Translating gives CAVATVLYEQYV.

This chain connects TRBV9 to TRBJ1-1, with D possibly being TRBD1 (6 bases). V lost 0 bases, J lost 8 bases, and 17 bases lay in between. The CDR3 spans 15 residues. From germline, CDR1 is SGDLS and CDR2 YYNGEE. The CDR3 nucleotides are TGTGCCAGCAGCGTAGCTGGGGGCGGAACCTCCGAAGCTTTCTTT. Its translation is CASSVAGGGTSEAFF.

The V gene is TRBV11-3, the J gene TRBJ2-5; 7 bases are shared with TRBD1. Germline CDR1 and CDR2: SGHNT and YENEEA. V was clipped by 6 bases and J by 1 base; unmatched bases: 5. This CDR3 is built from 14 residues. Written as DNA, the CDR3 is TGTGCCAGCAGGCACCGGGACAGCCAAGAGACCCAGTACTTC. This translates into CASRHRDSQETQYF.

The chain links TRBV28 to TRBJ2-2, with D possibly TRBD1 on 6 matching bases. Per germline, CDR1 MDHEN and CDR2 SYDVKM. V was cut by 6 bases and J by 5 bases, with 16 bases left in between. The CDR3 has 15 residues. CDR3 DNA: TGTGCCAGCAGAATAATGGGGGCGTCGACCGGGGAGCTGTTTTTT. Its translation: CASRIMGASTGELFF.

The CDR3 is CASSRFSSGNTIYF. The CDR3 bases are TGTGCCAGCAGCCGGTTTAGTTCTGGAAACACCATATATTTT. This chain uses TRBV27 with TRBJ1-3; no clear D. V lost 6 bases, J lost 1 base, and 10 bases lay in between. The CDR3 covers 14 residues. Germline V CDR1 and CDR2: MNHEY, SMNVEV (reference sequence).

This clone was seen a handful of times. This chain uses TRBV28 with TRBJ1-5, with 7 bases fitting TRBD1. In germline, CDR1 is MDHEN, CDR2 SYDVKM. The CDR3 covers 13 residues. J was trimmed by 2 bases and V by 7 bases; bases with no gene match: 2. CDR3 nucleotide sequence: TGTGCCAGCATCGGACAGGGCAATCAGCCCCAGCATTTT. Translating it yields CASIGQGNQPQHF.

The CDR3 coding sequence is TGTGCCAGCAGGACGGGACAGGGCTATGGCTACACCTTC. Translating gives CASRTGQGYGYTF. The chain carries TRBV2 and TRBJ1-2, with 9 bases aligning to TRBD1. J was trimmed by 4 bases and V by 6 bases; bases with no gene match: 3. CDR3 length: 13 amino acids. Germline V gene data show CDR1 as SNHLY and CDR2 as FYNNEI.

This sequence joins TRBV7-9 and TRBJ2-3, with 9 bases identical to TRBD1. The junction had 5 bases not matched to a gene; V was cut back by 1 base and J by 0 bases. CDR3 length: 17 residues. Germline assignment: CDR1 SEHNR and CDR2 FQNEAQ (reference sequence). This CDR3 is CASSLVLGQGSTDTQYF. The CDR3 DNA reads TGTGCCAGCAGCTTAGTTTTGGGACAGGGAAGCACAGATACGCAGTATTTT.

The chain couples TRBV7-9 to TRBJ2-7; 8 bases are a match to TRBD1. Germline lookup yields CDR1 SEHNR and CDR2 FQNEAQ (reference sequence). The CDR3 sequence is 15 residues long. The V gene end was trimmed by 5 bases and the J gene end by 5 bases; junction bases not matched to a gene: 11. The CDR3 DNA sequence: TGTGCCAGCAGCCCAGGGACAGGCCTCCTGAACGAGCAGTACTTC. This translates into CASSPGTGLLNEQYF.

Here the CDR3 reads CASSRPGTGKVTEAFF. The CDR3 region has the DNA TGTGCCAGCAGTCGACCGGGGACAGGGAAGGTCACTGAAGCTTTCTTT. The chain employs TRBV5-6 and TRBJ1-1; 9 nucleotides agree with TRBD1. The CDR3 totals 16 residues. CDR1 and CDR2 (germline): SGHDT, YYEEEE. V shed 5 bases and J 4 bases; nucleotides not matched to a gene: 12.

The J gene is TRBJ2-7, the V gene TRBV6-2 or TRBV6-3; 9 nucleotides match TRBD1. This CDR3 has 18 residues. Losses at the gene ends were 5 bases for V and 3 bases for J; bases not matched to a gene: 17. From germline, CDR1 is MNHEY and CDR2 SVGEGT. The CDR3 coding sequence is TGTGCCAGCAGTGACCCACCTCGATTCCGGACAGGGGACTACGAGCAGTACGTC. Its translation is CASSDPPRFRTGDYEQYV.

In nucleotides, the CDR3 is TGTGCCAGCAGTGGTACAGGGTCCGGGGAGCTGTTTTTT. This sequence encodes CASSGTGSGELFF. The chain is built from TRBV25-1 and TRBJ2-2; D is perhaps TRBD1 (6 bases). The length of the CDR3 is 13 residues. V lost 4 bases and J lost 6, with 9 bases in between. Germline CDR1 reads MGHDK; CDR2 reads SYGVNS.

CDR3 residues: CASSQNPPTGHSTDTQYF. In DNA form, the CDR3 reads TGCGCCAGCAGCCAAAATCCCCCCACGGGTCATAGCACAGATACGCAGTATTTT. V gene TRBV4-3 combines with J gene TRBJ2-3; D is unresolved. The CDR3 extends over 18 amino acids. The V end was cut by 2 bases, the J end by 0 bases, with 18 bases between. Germline CDR1 and CDR2: LGHNA and YSLEER.

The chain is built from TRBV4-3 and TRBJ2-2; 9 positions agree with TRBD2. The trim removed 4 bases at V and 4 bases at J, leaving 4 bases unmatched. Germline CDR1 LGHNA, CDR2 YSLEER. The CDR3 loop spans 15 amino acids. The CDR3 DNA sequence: TGCGCCAGCAGCCGTGGACTAGCGACCACCGGGGAGCTGTTTTTT. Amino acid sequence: CASSRGLATTGELFF.

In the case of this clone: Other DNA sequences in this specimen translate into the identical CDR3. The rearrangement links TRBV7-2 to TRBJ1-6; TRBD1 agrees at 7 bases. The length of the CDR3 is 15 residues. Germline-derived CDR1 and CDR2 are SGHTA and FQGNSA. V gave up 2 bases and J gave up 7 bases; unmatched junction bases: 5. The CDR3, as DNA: TGTGCCAGCAGCTTAATCCGGGACAGAAATTCACCCCTCCACTTT. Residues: CASSLIRDRNSPLHF.